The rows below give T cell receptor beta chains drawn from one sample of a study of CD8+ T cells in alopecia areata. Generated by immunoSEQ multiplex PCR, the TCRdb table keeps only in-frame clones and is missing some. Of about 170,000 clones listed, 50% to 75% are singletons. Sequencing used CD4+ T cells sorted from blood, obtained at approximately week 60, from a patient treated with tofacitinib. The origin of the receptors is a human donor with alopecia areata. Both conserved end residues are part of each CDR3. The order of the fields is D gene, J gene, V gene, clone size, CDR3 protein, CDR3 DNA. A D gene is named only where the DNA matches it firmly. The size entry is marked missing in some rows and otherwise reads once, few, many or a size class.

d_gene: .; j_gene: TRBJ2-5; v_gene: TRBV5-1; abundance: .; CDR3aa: CASSSGKGGGETQYF; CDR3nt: TGCGCCAGCAGCTCAGGGAAGGGAGGTGGGGAGACCCAGTACTTC
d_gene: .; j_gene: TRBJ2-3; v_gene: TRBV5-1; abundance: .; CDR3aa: CASRWDITDTQYF; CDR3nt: TGCGCCAGCAGATGGGACATCACAGATACGCAGTATTTT
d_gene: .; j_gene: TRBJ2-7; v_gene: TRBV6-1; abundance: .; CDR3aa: CASSETPNYEQYF; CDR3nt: TGTGCCAGCAGTGAAACCCCAAACTACGAGCAGTACTTC
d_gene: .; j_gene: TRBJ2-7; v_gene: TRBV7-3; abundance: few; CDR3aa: CASSLASEYEQYF; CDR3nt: TGTGCCAGCAGCTTGGCTAGCGAGTACGAGCAGTACTTC
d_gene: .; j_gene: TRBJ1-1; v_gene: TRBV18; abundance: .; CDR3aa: CASSPIENTEAFF; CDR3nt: TGTGCCAGCTCACCAATTGAGAACACTGAAGCTTTCTTT
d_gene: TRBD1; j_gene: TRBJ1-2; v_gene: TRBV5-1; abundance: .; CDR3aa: CASSLEGGAAGGYTF; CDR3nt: TGCGCCAGCAGCTTGGAAGGGGGCGCCGCGGGAGGCTACACCTTC
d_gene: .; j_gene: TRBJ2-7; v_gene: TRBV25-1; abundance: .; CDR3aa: CASSSLGGEQYF; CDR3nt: TGTGCCAGCAGCTCCCTGGGCGGGGAGCAGTACTTC
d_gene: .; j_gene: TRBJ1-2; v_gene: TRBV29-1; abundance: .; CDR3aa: CSVIGSYGYTF; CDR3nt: TGCAGCGTTATAGGATCGTATGGCTACACCTTC
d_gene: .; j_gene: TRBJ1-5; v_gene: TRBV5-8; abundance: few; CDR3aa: CASSPQGLPNQPQHF; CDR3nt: TGTGCCAGCAGCCCCCAGGGCCTTCCCAATCAGCCCCAGCATTTT
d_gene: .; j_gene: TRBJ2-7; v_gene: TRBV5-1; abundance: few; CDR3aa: CASRTAAANYEQYF; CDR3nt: TGCGCCAGCAGGACCGCGGCGGCAAACTACGAGCAGTACTTC
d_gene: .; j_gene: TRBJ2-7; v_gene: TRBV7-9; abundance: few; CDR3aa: CASSFFTSYEQYF; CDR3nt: TGTGCCAGCAGCTTTTTTACCTCCTACGAGCAGTACTTC
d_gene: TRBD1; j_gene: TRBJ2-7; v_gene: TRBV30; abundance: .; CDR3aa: CAWRGQTYEQYF; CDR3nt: TGTGCCTGGAGGGGACAGACTTACGAGCAGTACTTC
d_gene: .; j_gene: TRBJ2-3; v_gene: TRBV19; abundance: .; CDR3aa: CASSARTDTQYF; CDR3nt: TGTGCCAGTAGTGCCCGAACAGATACGCAGTATTTT
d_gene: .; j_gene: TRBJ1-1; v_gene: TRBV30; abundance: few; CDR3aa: CAWIIRAANTEAFF; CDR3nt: TGTGCCTGGATAATTAGGGCAGCAAACACTGAAGCTTTCTTT
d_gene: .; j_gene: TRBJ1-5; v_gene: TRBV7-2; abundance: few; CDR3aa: CASSLSPGNQPQHF; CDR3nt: TGTGCCAGCAGCTTAAGCCCGGGCAATCAGCCCCAGCATTTT
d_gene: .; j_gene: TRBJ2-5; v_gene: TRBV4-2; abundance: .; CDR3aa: CASSQDGLGGQETQYF; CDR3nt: TGTGCCAGCAGCCAAGATGGGCTAGGGGGACAAGAGACCCAGTACTTC
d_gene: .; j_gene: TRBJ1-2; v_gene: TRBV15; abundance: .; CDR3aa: CATSRDLAGFYGYTF; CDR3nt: TGTGCCACCAGCAGAGACCTTGCAGGGTTTTATGGCTACACCTTC
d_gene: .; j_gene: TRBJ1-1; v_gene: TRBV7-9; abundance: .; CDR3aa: CASSLEGESGEAFF; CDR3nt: TGTGCCAGCAGCTTAGAGGGTGAATCGGGTGAAGCTTTCTTT